These T cell receptor beta chains were read from a single sample in a study of cytomegalovirus exposure and HLA in healthy donors. Profiled with immunoSEQ multiplex PCR; TCRdb holds only in-frame clones, not every one. Altogether approximately 170,000 clones are present, approximately 81% being singletons, with the ten largest covering 16%. Source material: PBMCs. The receptors here all came from a man younger than 35 in good health and CMV-seropositive. Both conserved end residues are part of each CDR3. A D gene is named only where the DNA matches it firmly. Expanded clones get a size class; other rows say once, few or many, or leave the size out.

CDR3nt: TGTGCCAGTAGTTCCCGGGACAGGGTCCGCAATGAGCAGTTCTTC; CDR3aa: CASSSRDRVRNEQFF; j_gene: TRBJ2-1; v_gene: TRBV19; abundance: -; d_gene: TRBD1
CDR3nt: TGCGCCAGCAGCCAAGGGTTGGGTAGCGGGGGGCCGAGGGGTGAGCAGTTCTTC; CDR3aa: CASSQGLGSGGPRGEQFF; j_gene: TRBJ2-1; v_gene: TRBV4-1; abundance: -; d_gene: TRBD2
CDR3nt: TGTGCCAGCAGCGGGGAGACAGGGGGTTATGGCTACACCTTC; CDR3aa: CASSGETGGYGYTF; j_gene: TRBJ1-2; v_gene: TRBV9; abundance: -; d_gene: TRBD1
CDR3nt: TGTGCCAGCAGTTCTCTAGTGGCAGATACGCAGTATTTT; CDR3aa: CASSSLVADTQYF; j_gene: TRBJ2-3; v_gene: TRBV2; abundance: -; d_gene: -
CDR3nt: TGTGCCAGCAGTTTAAGGAACTATAGCAATCAGCCCCAGCATTTT; CDR3aa: CASSLRNYSNQPQHF; j_gene: TRBJ1-5; v_gene: TRBV28; abundance: -; d_gene: -
CDR3nt: TGTGCCAGCAGCAAAGCGGTCACTTCCTCTGGGGCCAACGTCCTGACTTTC; CDR3aa: CASSKAVTSSGANVLTF; j_gene: TRBJ2-6; v_gene: TRBV21-1; abundance: -; d_gene: -
CDR3nt: TGTGCCAGCAGCCAAAACAGGGCGGGCCAGCCCCAGCATTTT; CDR3aa: CASSQNRAGQPQHF; j_gene: TRBJ1-5; v_gene: TRBV4-2; abundance: -; d_gene: -
CDR3nt: TGTGCCAGCTCCTCGACTAGCTCACACTACGAGCAGTACTTC; CDR3aa: CASSSTSSHYEQYF; j_gene: TRBJ2-7; v_gene: TRBV18; abundance: -; d_gene: TRBD2
CDR3nt: TGTGCCAGCAGCTTAGGTTCCGGGACTCTCACCTACGAGCAGTACTTC; CDR3aa: CASSLGSGTLTYEQYF; j_gene: TRBJ2-7; v_gene: TRBV13; abundance: -; d_gene: -
CDR3nt: TGTGCCAGCAGTTTGCCTTGGGCTAGCGGGAGCACAGATACGCAGTATTTT; CDR3aa: CASSLPWASGSTDTQYF; j_gene: TRBJ2-3; v_gene: TRBV28; abundance: -; d_gene: TRBD2
CDR3nt: TGCGCCAGCAGCCGCGGGACAGGGGACACCGGGGAGCTGTTTTTT; CDR3aa: CASSRGTGDTGELFF; j_gene: TRBJ2-2; v_gene: TRBV5-1; abundance: -; d_gene: TRBD1
CDR3nt: TGTGCCAGCAGCCTTGGACGGAGTGAGGGAGAGTACTTC; CDR3aa: CASSLGRSEGEYF; j_gene: TRBJ2-7; v_gene: TRBV5-4; abundance: -; d_gene: -
CDR3nt: TGTGCCAGCGTGGGTCAGGTCCGACCCATAAACACCATATATTTT; CDR3aa: CASVGQVRPINTIYF; j_gene: TRBJ1-3; v_gene: TRBV28; abundance: -; d_gene: -
CDR3nt: TGTGCCAGCACCTGGGACAGGGGATTCGTAGCTTTCTTT; CDR3aa: CASTWDRGFVAFF; j_gene: TRBJ1-1; v_gene: TRBV6-5; abundance: -; d_gene: TRBD1
CDR3nt: TGTGCCTGGAGTGGAGGTGATACGCAGTATTTT; CDR3aa: CAWSGGDTQYF; j_gene: TRBJ2-3; v_gene: TRBV30; abundance: few; d_gene: -
CDR3nt: TGTGCCAGCAGTGTAACAGGGACAGATACGCAGTATTTT; CDR3aa: CASSVTGTDTQYF; j_gene: TRBJ2-3; v_gene: TRBV6-1; abundance: -; d_gene: -
CDR3nt: TGTGCTAGTGGCTACGGAACAGGCAATGAGCAGTTCTTC; CDR3aa: CASGYGTGNEQFF; j_gene: TRBJ2-1; v_gene: TRBV12-5; abundance: once; d_gene: -
CDR3nt: TGTGCCAGCAGCTTAAATCCAGGACTAGCGGGGGGGCCGACAGATACGCAGTATTTT; CDR3aa: CASSLNPGLAGGPTDTQYF; j_gene: TRBJ2-3; v_gene: TRBV11-2; abundance: -; d_gene: TRBD2
CDR3nt: TGCGCCAGCAGCATCCCTCCGGGGGGAGAAGAGACCCAGTACTTC; CDR3aa: CASSIPPGGEETQYF; j_gene: TRBJ2-5; v_gene: TRBV5-1; abundance: -; d_gene: TRBD2
CDR3nt: TGTGCCAGCAGTTTTGATGGGGCTGGGGGCTACACCTTC; CDR3aa: CASSFDGAGGYTF; j_gene: TRBJ1-2; v_gene: TRBV27; abundance: -; d_gene: -
CDR3nt: TGTGCCAGCTCTTCGTACACCGGGGAGCTGTTTTTT; CDR3aa: CASSSYTGELFF; j_gene: TRBJ2-2; v_gene: TRBV18; abundance: -; d_gene: -
CDR3nt: TGTGCCAGCACGCCAGGGACAGGTCGGAATGAGCAGTTCTTC; CDR3aa: CASTPGTGRNEQFF; j_gene: TRBJ2-1; v_gene: TRBV28; abundance: -; d_gene: TRBD1
CDR3nt: TGCGCCAGCAGCTTGTTCGGAGGGGCCTATGGCTACACCTTC; CDR3aa: CASSLFGGAYGYTF; j_gene: TRBJ1-2; v_gene: TRBV5-1; abundance: few; d_gene: -
CDR3nt: TGTGCCAGCAGGCCTGAGACAGGGGCCTACGAGCAGTACTTC; CDR3aa: CASRPETGAYEQYF; j_gene: TRBJ2-7; v_gene: TRBV27; abundance: few; d_gene: TRBD1
CDR3nt: TGTGCCAGCAGTCGACAGGCTACCTACAATGAGCAGTTCTTC; CDR3aa: CASSRQATYNEQFF; j_gene: TRBJ2-1; v_gene: TRBV6-6; abundance: -; d_gene: -
CDR3nt: TGTGCCAGCAGTTCCACACGAGGAACTAATGAAAAACTGTTTTTT; CDR3aa: CASSSTRGTNEKLFF; j_gene: TRBJ1-4; v_gene: TRBV28; abundance: -; d_gene: -
CDR3nt: TGTGCCAGCAGTGTGACAGGGGGGTACGTTGAGCAGTTCTTC; CDR3aa: CASSVTGGYVEQFF; j_gene: TRBJ2-1; v_gene: TRBV2; abundance: -; d_gene: TRBD1
CDR3nt: TGTGCCAGCAGCACCAACGGACAGGGTCGCACTGAAGCTTTCTTT; CDR3aa: CASSTNGQGRTEAFF; j_gene: TRBJ1-1; v_gene: TRBV9; abundance: -; d_gene: TRBD1
CDR3nt: TGTGCCAGCAGTCAAAGCGGGGGGCCGAACAATGAGCAGTTCTTC; CDR3aa: CASSQSGGPNNEQFF; j_gene: TRBJ2-1; v_gene: TRBV9; abundance: -; d_gene: TRBD2
CDR3nt: TGTGCCAGCAGTCCACGGACAGGGTATATCTACGAGCAGTACTTC; CDR3aa: CASSPRTGYIYEQYF; j_gene: TRBJ2-7; v_gene: TRBV6-5; abundance: -; d_gene: TRBD1
CDR3nt: TGTGCCAGCAGCCGCCCCGGAGCGGGAGTGTCCGAGCAGTACTTC; CDR3aa: CASSRPGAGVSEQYF; j_gene: TRBJ2-7; v_gene: TRBV7-9; abundance: -; d_gene: TRBD2
CDR3nt: TGTGCCAGCAGCCGTAACTATGGCTACACCTTC; CDR3aa: CASSRNYGYTF; j_gene: TRBJ1-2; v_gene: TRBV5-4; abundance: -; d_gene: -
CDR3nt: TGTGCCAGCTCACAGGGAGCAGCCACTGAAGCTTTCTTT; CDR3aa: CASSQGAATEAFF; j_gene: TRBJ1-1; v_gene: TRBV18; abundance: -; d_gene: -
CDR3nt: TGTGCCAGCAGTCAGGGGGGCGGTGACTCTGGAAACACCATATATTTT; CDR3aa: CASSQGGGDSGNTIYF; j_gene: TRBJ1-3; v_gene: TRBV27; abundance: -; d_gene: TRBD1
CDR3nt: TGTGCCAGCAGTTACTATGAAAGCGGGATTGGAGAGACCCAGTACTTC; CDR3aa: CASSYYESGIGETQYF; j_gene: TRBJ2-5; v_gene: TRBV6-6; abundance: once; d_gene: TRBD2
CDR3nt: TGTGCCAGCAGCTTACCAAGTGGGATCCGTAGCGGGAGGGGGGAGACCCAGTACTTC; CDR3aa: CASSLPSGIRSGRGETQYF; j_gene: TRBJ2-5; v_gene: TRBV11-2; abundance: -; d_gene: TRBD2
CDR3nt: TGTGCCAGCAGTTACTCGGACAGGGGCGGGACTGAAGCTTTCTTT; CDR3aa: CASSYSDRGGTEAFF; j_gene: TRBJ1-1; v_gene: TRBV6-5; abundance: -; d_gene: TRBD1
CDR3nt: TGTGCCAGCAGAAACCTCAGGGGATCTAACTATGGCTACACCTTC; CDR3aa: CASRNLRGSNYGYTF; j_gene: TRBJ1-2; v_gene: TRBV5-6; abundance: once; d_gene: -
CDR3nt: TGTGCCAGCAGCCTTGACAGGGTGGATGGCTACACCTTC; CDR3aa: CASSLDRVDGYTF; j_gene: TRBJ1-2; v_gene: TRBV5-6; abundance: -; d_gene: TRBD1
CDR3nt: TGTGCCAGCAGTACTAGCGGGAGAGCATACGAGCAGTACTTC; CDR3aa: CASSTSGRAYEQYF; j_gene: TRBJ2-7; v_gene: TRBV6-5; abundance: -; d_gene: TRBD2
CDR3nt: TGTGCCACAGCCGCTAGCGGGACCCTACCCTACGAGCAGTACTTC; CDR3aa: CATAASGTLPYEQYF; j_gene: TRBJ2-7; v_gene: TRBV6-1; abundance: -; d_gene: TRBD2
CDR3nt: TGTGCCAGTCGGACAGGGGAACGGGAAACCCAGTACTTC; CDR3aa: CASRTGERETQYF; j_gene: TRBJ2-5; v_gene: TRBV2; abundance: -; d_gene: TRBD1
CDR3nt: TGTGCCAGCAGCACCGGGGACAGGGGAAGTAATGGCTACACCTTC; CDR3aa: CASSTGDRGSNGYTF; j_gene: TRBJ1-2; v_gene: TRBV27; abundance: -; d_gene: TRBD1
CDR3nt: TGTGCCAGCAGTGAAGGTGGGGGAAGGGGGAACATTCAGTACTTC; CDR3aa: CASSEGGGRGNIQYF; j_gene: TRBJ2-4; v_gene: TRBV2; abundance: -; d_gene: -
CDR3nt: TGTGCCAGTAGATCACTAGCGACGAAGGGGAATGAGCAGTTCTTC; CDR3aa: CASRSLATKGNEQFF; j_gene: TRBJ2-1; v_gene: TRBV19; abundance: few; d_gene: TRBD2
CDR3nt: TGTGCCAGCTCACCCGTAGGGGATTCGACAGCCTACAATGAGCAGTTCTTC; CDR3aa: CASSPVGDSTAYNEQFF; j_gene: TRBJ2-1; v_gene: TRBV18; abundance: -; d_gene: -
CDR3nt: TGCGCCAGCAGCCCCCAAGGGTGGGCAGGGGCCGGGGAGCTGTTTTTT; CDR3aa: CASSPQGWAGAGELFF; j_gene: TRBJ2-2; v_gene: TRBV4-1; abundance: few; d_gene: -
CDR3nt: TGCGCCAGCAGCTTGGCGGGGTGGGACAATGAGCAGTTCTTC; CDR3aa: CASSLAGWDNEQFF; j_gene: TRBJ2-1; v_gene: TRBV5-1; abundance: -; d_gene: -
CDR3nt: TGTGCCAGTAGTGCCCTCGGGTTCTCCGGCGAGCAGTACTTC; CDR3aa: CASSALGFSGEQYF; j_gene: TRBJ2-7; v_gene: TRBV19; abundance: -; d_gene: -
CDR3nt: TGTGCCAGCAGTGAGCAGGGATACACTGAAGCTTTCTTT; CDR3aa: CASSEQGYTEAFF; j_gene: TRBJ1-1; v_gene: TRBV2; abundance: -; d_gene: -
CDR3nt: TGTGCCAGCTCACCTTCAGGCCCAGATACGCAGTATTTT; CDR3aa: CASSPSGPDTQYF; j_gene: TRBJ2-3; v_gene: TRBV18; abundance: -; d_gene: -
CDR3nt: TGCAGCGTTCGGGGGGACCTACCCTACGAGCAGTACTTC; CDR3aa: CSVRGDLPYEQYF; j_gene: TRBJ2-7; v_gene: TRBV29-1; abundance: -; d_gene: TRBD2